Shown below are 27 T cell receptor beta chains from a single sample sequenced in a study of patients and donors after allogeneic stem cell transplantation. TCRdb analysed the RT-PCR reads with MiXCR anew, one entry per CDR3 protein. Found here are approximately 210,000 distinct CDR3 sequences, 35% to 50% of them singletons; the top ten hold 25% to 35%. The sequenced sample consisted of blood, either unsorted or a sorted T cell fraction (not recorded which). These receptors were obtained from a human donor who was either an allogeneic HSCT recipient or a stem cell or donor lymphocyte infusion donor (not recorded which). It is not recorded whose cells these are; they may come from a transplant donor.

The chain uses TRBV4-2 and TRBJ2-1; D is unclear. V lost 1 base and J lost 8, with 15 bases in between. CDR1 and CDR2 (germline): LGHNA, YNFKEQ. This CDR3 contains 15 residues. CDR3: CASSQGEGPPDEQFF. The CDR3 DNA is TGTGCCAGCAGCCAAGGGGAAGGCCCTCCGGATGAGCAGTTCTTC.

In its sample, this clonotype was seen a few times. The chain joins TRBV4-1 to TRBJ1-2; D gene ambiguous. Germline lookup yields CDR1 MGHRA and CDR2 YSYEKL. The V gene lost 0 bases and the J gene lost 4 bases, with 12 bases spanning the gap. The CDR3 runs to 15 residues. The CDR3 is CASSQEEAGTYGYTF. In DNA form, the CDR3 reads TGCGCCAGCAGCCAAGAAGAGGCAGGAACCTATGGCTACACCTTC.

The chain is built from TRBV12-3 or TRBV12-4 and TRBJ1-1; D gene uncertain. V lost 6 bases, J lost 1 base, and 12 bases lay in between. The CDR3 contains 14 residues. DNA for the CDR3: TGTGCCAGCAGCCGCTTCGGGGAGAACACTGAAGCTTTCTTT. Amino acid sequence: CASSRFGENTEAFF.

This clonotype appeared a few times. The V and J genes are TRBV7-8 and TRBJ1-3; TRBD1 might be the D (5 bases). The CDR3 is 14 amino acids. V shed 5 bases and J shed 1 base, with 9 bases lying between them. Germline-derived CDR1 and CDR2 are SGHVS and FQNEAQ. The CDR3 spells CASSNRGSGNTIYF. The DNA for the CDR3 is TGTGCCAGCAGCAATAGGGGTTCTGGAAACACCATATATTTT.

This clonotype was found a few times. CDR3 DNA sequence: TGTGCCAGTAGTCTGACAGCTCATAGCAATCAGCCCCAGCATTTT. Its translation: CASSLTAHSNQPQHF. The chain employs TRBV19 and TRBJ1-5, with a possible D match to TRBD1 (5 bases). The CDR3 totals 15 residues. V was pared by 5 bases and J by 0 bases, with 11 bases between. CDR1 is LNHDA and CDR2 is SQIVND in the germline V gene (reference sequence).

The gene calls are TRBV5-1 and TRBJ1-1; D is ambiguous. Per the germline V gene, CDR1 is SGHRS and CDR2 is YFSETQ. The CDR3 loop spans 14 amino acids. The V and J ends lost 4 bases and 0 bases respectively, with 10 bases between them. The CDR3 bases are TGCGCCAGCAGCCGCGGACTGTTGAACACTGAAGCTTTCTTT. Its protein product is CASSRGLLNTEAFF.

The V call is TRBV29-1, the J call TRBJ1-1; possibly TRBD1 for D (5 bases). Germline-derived CDR1 and CDR2 are SQVTM and ANQGSEA. Between the trimmed V and J ends, which lost 6 bases and 4 bases, there was a span of 9 bases. The CDR3 has 11 residues. CDR3 DNA: TGCAGCGTCCGAGGGGCCACTGAAGCTTTCTTT. Its translation: CSVRGATEAFF. The full variable domain, in which reference TRBV29-1 and TRBJ1-1 provide the parts outside the CDR3, is SAVISQKPSRDICQRGTSLTIQCQVDSQVTMMFWYRQQPGQSLTLIATANQGSEATYESGFVIDKFPISRPNLTFSTLTVSNMSPEDSSIYLCSVRGATEAFFGQGTRLTVV.

This clonotype was seen only a few times. The rearrangement links TRBV27 to TRBJ1-1; D is ambiguous. In germline, CDR1 is MNHEY, CDR2 SMNVEV (reference sequence). The CDR3 is 14 amino acids. With 4 bases removed from V and 1 base from J, the gap between germline ends came to 10 bases. The CDR3 sequence is CASSSNLGNTEAFF. CDR3 in DNA: TGTGCCAGCAGTTCCAATTTGGGGAACACTGAAGCTTTCTTT.

This chain joins TRBV4-1 and TRBJ1-2; possibly TRBD1 for D (6 bases). The V and J ends lost 0 bases and 4 bases respectively, with 15 bases between them. The germline V gene encodes CDR1 MGHRA and CDR2 YSYEKL. The CDR3 contains 16 residues. The CDR3 DNA follows: TGCGCCAGCAGCCAAGATTCGGGGGCAGAGCTCTATGGCTACACCTTC. The encoded protein is CASSQDSGAELYGYTF.

The chain employs TRBV7-8 and TRBJ2-5; D tentatively fits TRBD1 or TRBD2 (5 bases each). From germline, CDR1 is SGHVS and CDR2 FQNEAQ. This CDR3 has 15 residues. V was trimmed by 1 base and J by 3 bases, leaving 12 bases between them. CDR3 coding DNA: TGTGCCAGCAGCTTAGAGGGGACCGGAAAAGAGACCCAGTACTTC. Protein: CASSLEGTGKETQYF.

V gene TRBV13 combines with J gene TRBJ2-3; maybe TRBD2 (6 bases). Germline CDR1 and CDR2: PRHDT and FYEKMQ (reference sequence). V lost 1 base and J lost 3, with 14 bases in between. This CDR3 is built from 16 residues. The CDR3 is CASSLVSGRGTDTQYF. The DNA for the CDR3 is TGTGCCAGCAGCTTAGTATCCGGGAGAGGAACAGATACGCAGTATTTT.

The gene calls are TRBV13 and TRBJ2-7; 12 bases agree with TRBD2. Germline CDR1 reads PRHDT; CDR2 reads FYEKMQ (reference sequence). Trimming took 4 bases from V and 5 from J; bases not matched to a gene: 21. The CDR3 runs 20 residues. DNA of the CDR3: TGTGCCAGCAGCTCCCCGGGACTAGCGGGTTCACACGGAGGGGAAGACGAGCAGTACTTC. Its translation is CASSSPGLAGSHGGEDEQYF.

The J gene is TRBJ2-1, the V gene TRBV7-9; 8 bases fit TRBD1. Germline-derived CDR1 and CDR2 are SEHNR and FQNEAQ (reference sequence). The CDR3 spans 15 residues. The trim removed 5 bases at V and 8 bases at J, leaving 11 bases unmatched. CDR3 in amino acids: CASSLMGGQGDEQFF. The CDR3 DNA is TGTGCCAGCAGCCTCATGGGCGGACAGGGTGATGAGCAGTTCTTC.

A few counts support this clonotype. The chain uses TRBV2 and TRBJ1-6; D is unclear. The germline V gene encodes CDR1 SNHLY and CDR2 FYNNEI. The CDR3 extends over 13 amino acids. V was clipped by 3 bases and J by 8 bases, with 8 bases between them. The CDR3 sequence: CASSDKRHSPLHF. In nucleotides, the CDR3 is TGTGCCAGCAGTGACAAAAGGCATTCACCCCTCCACTTT.

The chain combines TRBV7-3 with TRBJ1-1; possible D gene TRBD1, 5 bases. V lost 2 bases, J lost 3 bases, and 19 bases lay in between. Germline values: CDR1 SGHTA, CDR2 FQGTGA. CDR3 length equals 17 residues. The CDR3 DNA is TGTGCCAGCAGCTTAGGGCCCCAAGGGGCCACACACACTGAAGCTTTCTTT. Its protein product is CASSLGPQGATHTEAFF.

The rearrangement joins TRBV12-3 or TRBV12-4 to TRBJ1-2, with D maybe TRBD1 (5 bases). V was cut by 3 bases and J by 4 bases, with 9 bases left in between. The CDR3 length is 13 residues. The DNA for the CDR3 is TGTGCCAGCAGTTTTATGGGGCCCTATGGCTACACCTTC. It specifies CASSFMGPYGYTF.

The V gene is TRBV10-2, the J gene TRBJ2-3, with a tentative D call TRBD2 (5 bases). The CDR3 consists of 12 residues. Germline CDR1 is WSHSY and CDR2 is SAAADI. V was shortened by 6 bases and J by 5 bases, with 9 bases between the two germline ends. The CDR3 DNA reads as TGCGCCAGCAGCCCGGCGGGAGATACGCAGTATTTT. It encodes CASSPAGDTQYF.

The J gene is TRBJ1-1, the V gene TRBV20-1; 10 nucleotides agree with TRBD1. The CDR3 spans 17 residues. The trim removed 6 bases at V and 1 base at J, leaving 14 bases unmatched. In germline, CDR1 is DFQATT, CDR2 SNEGSKA (reference sequence). The CDR3, as DNA: TGCAGTGCCTACTCCCTGACAGGGGGCTCTAAGAACACTGAAGCTTTCTTT. Its translation: CSAYSLTGGSKNTEAFF.

The chain employs TRBV7-9 and TRBJ1-2; D not resolved. V lost 4 bases to trimming and J lost 4 bases, with 13 bases between them. Looked up from germline, CDR1 is SEHNR and CDR2 is FQNEAQ (reference sequence). There are 14 residues in the CDR3. The CDR3, as DNA: TGTGCCAGCAGCTCGACGAGTGACGGCTATGGCTACACCTTC. Amino acids: CASSSTSDGYGYTF.

V and J are TRBV6-5 and TRBJ1-3, with 8 nucleotides matching TRBD1. Germline-derived CDR1 and CDR2 are MNHEY and SVGAGI. V lost 5 bases, J lost 4 bases, and 10 bases stayed unmatched. CDR3 length equals 16 residues. CDR3 region: CASSTPPGQEGNTIYF. In DNA form, the CDR3 reads TGTGCCAGCAGTACTCCCCCGGGACAGGAGGGAAACACCATATATTTT.

The rearrangement links TRBV5-6 to TRBJ1-2; D gene unclear. This CDR3 is 12 amino acids long. Germline V gives CDR1 SGHDT, CDR2 YYEEEE. The V gene lost 0 bases and the J gene lost 5 bases, with 5 bases spanning the gap. CDR3 nucleotides: TGTGCCAGCAGCTTGGATACGTATGGCTACACCTTC. Its translation is CASSLDTYGYTF.

This clonotype has a handful of counts. This sequence joins TRBV6-5 and TRBJ1-1; maybe TRBD1 (5 bases). Trimming removed 0 bases at V and 0 bases at J, with 8 bases between. CDR1 and CDR2 from the germline V gene are MNHEY and SVGAGI. This CDR3 contains 15 residues. The CDR3 DNA reads TGTGCCAGCAGTTACTCGGAGGGGTTGAACACTGAAGCTTTCTTT. This codes for CASSYSEGLNTEAFF.

The CDR3 DNA follows: TGTGCCAGCAGTGTTACTATACAAGAGACCCAGTACTTC. Residues: CASSVTIQETQYF. This chain uses TRBV28 with TRBJ2-5; no clear D gene. Trimming removed 5 bases at V and 2 bases at J, with 9 bases between. Germline-derived CDR1 and CDR2 are MDHEN and SYDVKM. CDR3 length equals 13 residues.

This chain links TRBV7-2 with TRBJ2-1; D is unclear. V lost 5 bases and J lost 10, with 12 bases in between. Germline V gene sequence: CDR1 SGHTA, CDR2 FQGNSA. This CDR3 comprises 12 residues. CDR3 sequence (DNA): TGTGCCAGCAGCACTTACTCCCTCGAGCAGTTCTTC. Protein product: CASSTYSLEQFF. Filled out from reference TRBV7-2 and TRBJ2-1, the complete variable domain reads GAGVSQSPSNKVTEKGKDVELRCDPISGHTALYWYRQSLGQGLEFLIYFQGNSAPDKSGLPSDRFSAERTGGSVSTLTIQRTQQEDSAVYLCASSTYSLEQFFGPGTRLTVL.

The rearrangement uses TRBV12-3 or TRBV12-4 and TRBJ2-3, with D possibly matching TRBD2 (6 bases). The CDR3 sequence is 17 residues long. Deletions cut 6 bases from V and 2 bases from J, with 21 bases between. The CDR3 DNA is TGTGCCAGCAGCCAAGGGAGCCTAGCGTCTTTCACAGATACGCAGTATTTT. Protein sequence: CASSQGSLASFTDTQYF.

A few counts support this clonotype. The chain couples TRBV9 to TRBJ1-1; a possible D gene is TRBD1 (5 bases). Germline V lookup: CDR1 SGDLS, CDR2 YYNGEE. V was cut by 0 bases and J by 6 bases, with 18 bases left in between. The CDR3 length is 16 residues. CDR3 sequence: CASSVEPASPRAEAFF. The CDR3 DNA sequence: TGTGCCAGCAGCGTAGAGCCTGCCAGCCCCAGGGCTGAAGCTTTCTTT.

This clonotype came up a few times. The chain is built from TRBV6-5 and TRBJ2-1, with unresolved D. The CDR3 runs 13 residues. CDR1 is MNHEY, CDR2 SVGAGI, per germline. Trimming shortened V by 7 bases and J by 3 bases, and 10 bases separated the two germline ends. In nucleotides, the CDR3 is TGTGCCAGCACCCACCCCGACTACAATGAGCAGTTCTTC. As protein: CASTHPDYNEQFF.